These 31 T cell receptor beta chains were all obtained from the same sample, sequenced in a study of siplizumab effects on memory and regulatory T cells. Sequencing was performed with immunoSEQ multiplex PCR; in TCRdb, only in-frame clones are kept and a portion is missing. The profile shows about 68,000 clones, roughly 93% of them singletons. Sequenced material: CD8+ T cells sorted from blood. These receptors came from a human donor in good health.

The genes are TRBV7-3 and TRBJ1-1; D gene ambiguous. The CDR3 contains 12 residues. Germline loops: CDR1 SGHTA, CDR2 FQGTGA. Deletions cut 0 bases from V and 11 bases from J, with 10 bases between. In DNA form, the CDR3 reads TGTGCCAGCAGCTTAACGGGGTTGGAGGCTTTCTTT. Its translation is CASSLTGLEAFF.

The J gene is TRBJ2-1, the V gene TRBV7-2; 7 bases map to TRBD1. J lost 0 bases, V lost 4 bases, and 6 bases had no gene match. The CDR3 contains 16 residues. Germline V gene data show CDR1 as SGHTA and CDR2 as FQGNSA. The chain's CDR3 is CASSWPGQSSYNEQFF. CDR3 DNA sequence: TGTGCCAGCAGCTGGCCGGGACAGAGCTCCTACAATGAGCAGTTCTTC.

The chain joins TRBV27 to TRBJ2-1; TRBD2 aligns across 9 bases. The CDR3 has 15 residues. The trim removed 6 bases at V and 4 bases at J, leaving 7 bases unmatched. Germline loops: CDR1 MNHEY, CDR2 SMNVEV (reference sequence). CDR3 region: CASSDGTSPYNEQFF. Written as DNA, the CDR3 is TGTGCCAGCAGCGACGGGACTAGCCCTTACAATGAGCAGTTCTTC.

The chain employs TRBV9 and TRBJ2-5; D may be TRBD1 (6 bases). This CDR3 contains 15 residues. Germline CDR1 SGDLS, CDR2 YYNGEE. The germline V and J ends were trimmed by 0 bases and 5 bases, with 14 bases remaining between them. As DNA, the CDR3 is TGTGCCAGCAGCGTAGGTGGGAGTAGGGGGGAGACCCAGTACTTC. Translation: CASSVGGSRGETQYF.

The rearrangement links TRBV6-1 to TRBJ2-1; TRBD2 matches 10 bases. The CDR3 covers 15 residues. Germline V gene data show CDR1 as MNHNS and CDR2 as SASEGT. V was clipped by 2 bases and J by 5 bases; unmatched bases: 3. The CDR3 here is CASSETSGVDNEQFF. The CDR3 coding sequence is TGTGCCAGCAGTGAAACTAGCGGGGTAGACAATGAGCAGTTCTTC.

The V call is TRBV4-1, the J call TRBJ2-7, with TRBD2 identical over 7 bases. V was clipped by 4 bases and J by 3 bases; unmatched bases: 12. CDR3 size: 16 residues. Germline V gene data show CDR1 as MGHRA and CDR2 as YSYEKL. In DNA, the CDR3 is TGCGCCAGCAGCCCTAGTAGCGGGCACGACCTCTACGAGCAGTACTTC. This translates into CASSPSSGHDLYEQYF.

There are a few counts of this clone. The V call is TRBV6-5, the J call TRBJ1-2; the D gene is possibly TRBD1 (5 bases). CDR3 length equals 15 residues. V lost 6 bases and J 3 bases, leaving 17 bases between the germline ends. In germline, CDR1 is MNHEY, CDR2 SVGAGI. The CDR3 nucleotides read TGTGCCAGCAGCCCGGGACTCTGGGGGGACTATGGCTACACCTTC. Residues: CASSPGLWGDYGYTF.

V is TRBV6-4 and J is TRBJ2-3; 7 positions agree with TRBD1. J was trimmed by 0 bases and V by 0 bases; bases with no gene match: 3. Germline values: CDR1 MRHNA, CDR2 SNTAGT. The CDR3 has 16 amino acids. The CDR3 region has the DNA TGTGCCAGCAGTGACTCAGGGGGCGCTAGCACAGATACGCAGTATTTT. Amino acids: CASSDSGGASTDTQYF.

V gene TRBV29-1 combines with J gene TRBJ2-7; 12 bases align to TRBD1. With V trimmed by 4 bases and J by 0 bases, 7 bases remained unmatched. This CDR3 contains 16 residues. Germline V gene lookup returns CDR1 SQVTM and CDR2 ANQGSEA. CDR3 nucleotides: TGCAGCGTTGTGGGACAGGGGGCGACCCTCTCCTACGAGCAGTACTTC. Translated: CSVVGQGATLSYEQYF.

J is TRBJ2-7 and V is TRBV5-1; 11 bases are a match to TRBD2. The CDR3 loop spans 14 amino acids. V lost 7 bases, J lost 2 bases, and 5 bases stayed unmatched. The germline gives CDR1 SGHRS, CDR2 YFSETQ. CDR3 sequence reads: CASQTSGGTYEQYF. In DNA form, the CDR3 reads TGCGCCAGCCAAACTAGCGGGGGCACCTACGAGCAGTACTTC.

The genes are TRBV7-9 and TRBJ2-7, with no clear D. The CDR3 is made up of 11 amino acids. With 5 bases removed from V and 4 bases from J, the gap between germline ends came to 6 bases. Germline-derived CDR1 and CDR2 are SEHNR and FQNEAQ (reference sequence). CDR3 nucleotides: TGTGCCAGCAGCCCCGCTTACGAGCAGTACTTC. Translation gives CASSPAYEQYF.

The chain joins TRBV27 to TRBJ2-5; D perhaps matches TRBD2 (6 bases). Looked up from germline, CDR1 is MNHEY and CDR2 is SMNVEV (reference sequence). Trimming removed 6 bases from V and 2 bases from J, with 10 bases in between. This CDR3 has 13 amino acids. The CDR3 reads CASRPGLQETQYF. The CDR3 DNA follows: TGTGCCAGCAGACCCGGACTACAAGAGACCCAGTACTTC.

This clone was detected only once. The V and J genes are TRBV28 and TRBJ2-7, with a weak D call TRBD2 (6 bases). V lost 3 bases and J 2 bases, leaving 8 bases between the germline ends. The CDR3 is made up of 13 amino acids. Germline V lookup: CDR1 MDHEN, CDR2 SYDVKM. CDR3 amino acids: CASSFGGPYEQYF. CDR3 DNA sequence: TGTGCCAGCAGTTTCGGGGGTCCCTACGAGCAGTACTTC.

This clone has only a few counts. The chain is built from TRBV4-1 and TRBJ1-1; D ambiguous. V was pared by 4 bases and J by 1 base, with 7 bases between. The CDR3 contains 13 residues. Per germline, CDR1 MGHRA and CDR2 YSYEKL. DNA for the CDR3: TGCGCCAGCAGCCCCGGTGGGAACACTGAAGCTTTCTTT. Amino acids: CASSPGGNTEAFF.

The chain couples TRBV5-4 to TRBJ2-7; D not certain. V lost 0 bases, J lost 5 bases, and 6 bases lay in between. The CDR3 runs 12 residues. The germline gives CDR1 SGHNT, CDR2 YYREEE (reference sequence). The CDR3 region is CASSLGKDEQYF. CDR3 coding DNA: TGTGCCAGCAGCTTGGGAAAGGACGAGCAGTACTTC.

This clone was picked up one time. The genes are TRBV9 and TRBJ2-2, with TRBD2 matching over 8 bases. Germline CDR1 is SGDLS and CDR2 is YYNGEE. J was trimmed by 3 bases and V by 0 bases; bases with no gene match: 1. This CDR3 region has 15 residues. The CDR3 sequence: CASSVAGGDTGELFF. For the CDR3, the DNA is TGTGCCAGCAGCGTAGCCGGGGGGGACACCGGGGAGCTGTTTTTT.

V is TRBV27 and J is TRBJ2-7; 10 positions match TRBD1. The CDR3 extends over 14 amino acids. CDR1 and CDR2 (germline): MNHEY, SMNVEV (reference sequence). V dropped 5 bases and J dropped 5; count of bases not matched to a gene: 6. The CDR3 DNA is TGTGCCAGCAGTCCCGGGACAGGGGCCGACGAGCAGTACTTC. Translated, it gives CASSPGTGADEQYF.

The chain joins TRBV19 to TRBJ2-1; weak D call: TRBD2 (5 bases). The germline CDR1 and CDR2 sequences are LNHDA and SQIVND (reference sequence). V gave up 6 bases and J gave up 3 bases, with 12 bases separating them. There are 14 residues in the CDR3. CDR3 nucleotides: TGTGCCAGTAGAGGAGGAGTTAACTACAATGAGCAGTTCTTC. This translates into CASRGGVNYNEQFF.

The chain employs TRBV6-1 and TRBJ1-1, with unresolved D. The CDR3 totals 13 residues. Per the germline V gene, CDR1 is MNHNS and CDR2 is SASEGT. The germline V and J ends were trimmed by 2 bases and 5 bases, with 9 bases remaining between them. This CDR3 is CASSEFGMTEAFF. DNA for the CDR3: TGTGCCAGCAGTGAATTCGGTATGACTGAAGCTTTCTTT.

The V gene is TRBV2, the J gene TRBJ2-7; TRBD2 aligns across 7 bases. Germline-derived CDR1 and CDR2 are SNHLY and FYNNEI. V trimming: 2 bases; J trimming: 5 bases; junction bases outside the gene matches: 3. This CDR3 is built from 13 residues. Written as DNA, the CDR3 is TGTGCCAGCAGTGAATGGGGAGGGGACGAGCAGTACTTC. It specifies CASSEWGGDEQYF.

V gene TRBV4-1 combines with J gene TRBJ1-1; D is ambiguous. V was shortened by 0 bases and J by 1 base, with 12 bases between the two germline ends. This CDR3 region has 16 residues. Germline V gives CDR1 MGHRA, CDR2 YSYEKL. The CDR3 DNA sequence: TGCGCCAGCAGCCAAGATCTAGAGACGGCGAACACTGAAGCTTTCTTT. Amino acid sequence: CASSQDLETANTEAFF.

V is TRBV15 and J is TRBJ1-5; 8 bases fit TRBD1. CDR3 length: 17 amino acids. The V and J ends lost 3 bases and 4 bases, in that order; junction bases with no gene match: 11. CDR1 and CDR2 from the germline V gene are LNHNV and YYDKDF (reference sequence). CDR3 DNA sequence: TGTGCCACCAGCAGGGACGGCCAGGGGGCTGGGAATCAGCCCCAGCATTTT. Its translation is CATSRDGQGAGNQPQHF.

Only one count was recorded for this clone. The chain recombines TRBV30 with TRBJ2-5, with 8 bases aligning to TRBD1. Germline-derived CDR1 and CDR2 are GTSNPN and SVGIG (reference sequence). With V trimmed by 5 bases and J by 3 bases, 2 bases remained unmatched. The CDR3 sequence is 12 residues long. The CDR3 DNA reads TGTGCCTGGGGGGACAGGAAAGAGACCCAGTACTTC. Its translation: CAWGDRKETQYF. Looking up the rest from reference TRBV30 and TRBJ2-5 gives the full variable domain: SQTIHQWPATLVQPVGSPLSLECTVEGTSNPNLYWYRQAAGRGLQLLFYSVGIGQISSEVPQNLSASRPQDRQFILSSKKLLLSDSGFYLCAWGDRKETQYFGPGTRLLVL.

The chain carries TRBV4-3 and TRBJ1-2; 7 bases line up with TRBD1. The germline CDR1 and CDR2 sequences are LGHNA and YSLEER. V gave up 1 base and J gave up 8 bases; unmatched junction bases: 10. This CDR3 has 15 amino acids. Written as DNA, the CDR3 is TGCGCCAGCAGCCAAGGGACAGGAACCTTACCCGGCTACACCTTC. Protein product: CASSQGTGTLPGYTF.

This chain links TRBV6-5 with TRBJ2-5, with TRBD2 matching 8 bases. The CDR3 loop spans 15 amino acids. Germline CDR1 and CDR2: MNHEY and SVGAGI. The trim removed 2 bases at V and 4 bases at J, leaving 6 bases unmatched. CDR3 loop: CASSYGSGELETQYF. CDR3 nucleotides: TGTGCCAGCAGTTACGGTAGCGGGGAGCTAGAGACCCAGTACTTC.

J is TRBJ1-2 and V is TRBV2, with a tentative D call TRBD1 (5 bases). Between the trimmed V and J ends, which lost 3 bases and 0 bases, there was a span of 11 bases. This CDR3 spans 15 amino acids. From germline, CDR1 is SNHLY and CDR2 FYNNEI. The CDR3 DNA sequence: TGTGCCAGCAGTGAGGGGCGTGGAGCTAACTATGGCTACACCTTC. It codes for CASSEGRGANYGYTF. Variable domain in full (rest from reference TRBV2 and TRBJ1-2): EPEVTQTPSHQVTQMGQEVILRCVPISNHLYFYWYRQILGQKVEFLVSFYNNEISEKSEIFDDQFSVERPDGSNFTLKIRSTKLEDSAMYFCASSEGRGANYGYTFGSGTRLTVV.

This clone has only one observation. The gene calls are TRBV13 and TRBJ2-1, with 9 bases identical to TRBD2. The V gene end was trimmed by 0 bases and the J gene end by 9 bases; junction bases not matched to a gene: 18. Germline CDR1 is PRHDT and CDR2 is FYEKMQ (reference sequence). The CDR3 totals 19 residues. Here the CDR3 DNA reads TGTGCCAGCAGCTTAGGCCTAGCGGGGAATTCCCCCCAAGGAGGTGAGCAGTTCTTC. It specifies CASSLGLAGNSPQGGEQFF.

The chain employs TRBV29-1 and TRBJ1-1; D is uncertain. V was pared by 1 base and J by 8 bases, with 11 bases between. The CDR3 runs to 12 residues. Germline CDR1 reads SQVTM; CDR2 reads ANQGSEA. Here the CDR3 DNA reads TGCAGCGTTGAAGGGGGAAGCCCCGAAGCTTTCTTT. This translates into CSVEGGSPEAFF.

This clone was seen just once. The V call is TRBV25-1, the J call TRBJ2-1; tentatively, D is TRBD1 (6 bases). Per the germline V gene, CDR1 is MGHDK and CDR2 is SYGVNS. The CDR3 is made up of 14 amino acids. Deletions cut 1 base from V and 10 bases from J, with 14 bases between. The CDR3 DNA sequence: TGTGCCAGCAGTGAATCCCCGTCAGGGGCCGAGCAGTTCTTC. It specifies CASSESPSGAEQFF.

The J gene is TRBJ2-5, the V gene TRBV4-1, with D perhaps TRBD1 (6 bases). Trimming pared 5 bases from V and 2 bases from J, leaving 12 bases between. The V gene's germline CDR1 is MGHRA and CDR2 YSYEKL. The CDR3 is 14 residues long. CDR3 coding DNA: TGCGCCAGCAGCAGAGACAGGAATCAAGAGACCCAGTACTTC. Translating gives CASSRDRNQETQYF.

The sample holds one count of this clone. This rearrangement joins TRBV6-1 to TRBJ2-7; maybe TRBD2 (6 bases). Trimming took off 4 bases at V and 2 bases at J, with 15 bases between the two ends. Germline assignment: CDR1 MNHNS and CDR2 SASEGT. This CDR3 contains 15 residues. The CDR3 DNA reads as TGTGCCAGCAGTGCCAATCTAGCGTCAACCTACGAGCAGTACTTC. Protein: CASSANLASTYEQYF.